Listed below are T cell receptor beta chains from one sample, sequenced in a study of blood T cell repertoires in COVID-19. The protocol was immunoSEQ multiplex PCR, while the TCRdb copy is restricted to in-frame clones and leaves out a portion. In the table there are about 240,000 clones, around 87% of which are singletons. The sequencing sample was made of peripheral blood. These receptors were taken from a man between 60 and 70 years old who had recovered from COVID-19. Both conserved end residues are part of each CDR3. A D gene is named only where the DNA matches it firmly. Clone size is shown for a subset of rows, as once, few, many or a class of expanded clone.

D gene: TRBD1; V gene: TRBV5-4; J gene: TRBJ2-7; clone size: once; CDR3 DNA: TGTGCCAGCAGCCCGGGCGACAGGGGGGCCTACGAGCAGTACTTC; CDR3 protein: CASSPGDRGAYEQYF
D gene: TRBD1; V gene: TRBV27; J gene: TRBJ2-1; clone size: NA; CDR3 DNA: TGTGCCAGCAAAAAATCGGGACAGGGTTACAATGAGCAGTTCTTC; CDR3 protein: CASKKSGQGYNEQFF
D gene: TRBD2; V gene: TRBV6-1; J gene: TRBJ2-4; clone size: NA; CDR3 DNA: TGTGCCAGCAGTGAACGGGGGGGTGAAAACATTCAGTACTTC; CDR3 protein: CASSERGGENIQYF
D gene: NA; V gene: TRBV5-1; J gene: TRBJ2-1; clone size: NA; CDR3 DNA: TGCGCCACCGAGTCGACCCCGGAGGGTGTCAATGAGCAGTTCTTC; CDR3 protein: CATESTPEGVNEQFF
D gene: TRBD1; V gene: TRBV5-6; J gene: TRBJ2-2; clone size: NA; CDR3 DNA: TGTGCCAGCAGCTTGTCTAACAGGGGGTGGACCGGGGAGCTGTTTTTT; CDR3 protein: CASSLSNRGWTGELFF
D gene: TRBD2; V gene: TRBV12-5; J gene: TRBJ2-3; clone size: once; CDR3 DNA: TGTGCTAGTGGTTCTAAGCGGGGGGCCTCCACAGATACGCAGTATTTT; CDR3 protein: CASGSKRGASTDTQYF
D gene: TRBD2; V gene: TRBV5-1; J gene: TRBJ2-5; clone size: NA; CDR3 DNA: TGCGCCAGCAGCTATTTCGGACAGACTAGCGGGGGCCAAGAGACCCAGTACTTC; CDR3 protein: CASSYFGQTSGGQETQYF
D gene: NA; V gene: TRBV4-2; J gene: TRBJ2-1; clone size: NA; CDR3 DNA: TGTGCCAGCAGCCAAGAGAGGGGGTTTCGGTTCTTC; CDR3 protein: CASSQERGFRFF
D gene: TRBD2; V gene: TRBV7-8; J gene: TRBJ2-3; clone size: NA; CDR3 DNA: TGTGCCAGCAGCGGGCCCAGGACTAGCGGGGGAAGGAGCACAGATACGCAGTATTTT; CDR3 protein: CASSGPRTSGGRSTDTQYF
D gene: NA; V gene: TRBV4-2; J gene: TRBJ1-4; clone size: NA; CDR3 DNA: TGTGCCAGCAGCCAAGAAGGGGCAGTCTCGGAAAAACTGTTTTTT; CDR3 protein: CASSQEGAVSEKLFF
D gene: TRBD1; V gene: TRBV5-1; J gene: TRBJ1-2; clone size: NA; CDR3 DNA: TGCGCCAGCAGCTTGGGGACAGGGGGATTAGGCTACACCTTC; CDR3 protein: CASSLGTGGLGYTF
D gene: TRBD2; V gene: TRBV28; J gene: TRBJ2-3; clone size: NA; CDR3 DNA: TGTGCCAGCAGTCCTGCCGGACTAGCGGGGACCACAGATACGCAGTATTTT; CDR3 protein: CASSPAGLAGTTDTQYF
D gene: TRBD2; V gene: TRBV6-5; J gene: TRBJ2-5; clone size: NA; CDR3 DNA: TGTGCCAGCCGGAAGGGAGGGGCGCACGAGACCCAGTACTTC; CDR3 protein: CASRKGGAHETQYF
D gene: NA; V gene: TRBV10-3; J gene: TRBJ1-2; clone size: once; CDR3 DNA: TGTGCCATCAGTGTGGGGGCGGCGGGCTATGGCTACACCTTC; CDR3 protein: CAISVGAAGYGYTF
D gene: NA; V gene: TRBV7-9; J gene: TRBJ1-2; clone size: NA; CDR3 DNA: TGTGCCAGCAGCCAGCGCGGGTTCCCGAGCTACACCTTC; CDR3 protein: CASSQRGFPSYTF
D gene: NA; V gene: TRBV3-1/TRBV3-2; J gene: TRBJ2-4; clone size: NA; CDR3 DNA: TGTGCCAGCAGCCAAGATGGGAGAACCAAAAACATTCAGTACTTC; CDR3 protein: CASSQDGRTKNIQYF
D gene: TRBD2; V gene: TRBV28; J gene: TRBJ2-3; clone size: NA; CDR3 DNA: TGTGCCAGCAGTTTGGGGGGGATCGGGAGCACAGATACGCAGTATTTT; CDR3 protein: CASSLGGIGSTDTQYF
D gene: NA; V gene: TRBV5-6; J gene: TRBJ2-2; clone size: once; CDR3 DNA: TGTGCCAGCAGTACGGGATTTAACACCGGGGAGCTGTTTTTT; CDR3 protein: CASSTGFNTGELFF
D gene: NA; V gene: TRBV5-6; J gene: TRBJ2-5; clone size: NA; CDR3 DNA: TGTGCCAGCAGCTTGGTTGGAGGGGGGGGTCAAGAGACCCAGTACTTC; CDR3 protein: CASSLVGGGGQETQYF
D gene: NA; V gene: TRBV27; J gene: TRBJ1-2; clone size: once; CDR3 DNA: TGTGCCAGCAGTTTCCTTCCCTACAGGGTCAGAGGCTACACCTTC; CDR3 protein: CASSFLPYRVRGYTF
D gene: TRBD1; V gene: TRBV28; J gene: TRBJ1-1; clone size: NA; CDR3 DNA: TGTGCCAGCTGCGGACAGGGACGAACTGAAGCTTTCTTT; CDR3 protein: CASCGQGRTEAFF
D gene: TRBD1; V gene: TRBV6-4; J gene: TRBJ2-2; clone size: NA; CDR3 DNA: TGTGCCAGCAGTGACGGTACAGGGGCCGCAAACACCGGGGAGCTGTTTTTT; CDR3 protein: CASSDGTGAANTGELFF
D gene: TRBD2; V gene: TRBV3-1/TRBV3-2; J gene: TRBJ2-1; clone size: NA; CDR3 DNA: TGTGCCAGCAGCCAAGAGGGGCCGGGGGGGTACAATGAGCAGTTCTTC; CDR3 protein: CASSQEGPGGYNEQFF
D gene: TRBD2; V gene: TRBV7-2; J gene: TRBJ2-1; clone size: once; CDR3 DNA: TGTGCCAGCAGCGGCGCTTCTAGCGGGGCTCACAATGAGCAGTTCTTC; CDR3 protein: CASSGASSGAHNEQFF
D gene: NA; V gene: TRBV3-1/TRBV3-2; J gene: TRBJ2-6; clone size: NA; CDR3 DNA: TGTGCCAGCAGCCTGAGAGGGGCCAACGTCCTGACTTTC; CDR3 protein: CASSLRGANVLTF
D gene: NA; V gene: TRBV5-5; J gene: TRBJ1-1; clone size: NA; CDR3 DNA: TGTGCCAGCAGCTTGGTTCCGGGGGTGAACACTGAAGCTTTCTTT; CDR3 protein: CASSLVPGVNTEAFF
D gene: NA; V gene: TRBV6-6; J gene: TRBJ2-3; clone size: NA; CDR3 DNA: TGTGCCAGCAGGAAACCCGCGACAGATACGCAGTATTTT; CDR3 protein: CASRKPATDTQYF
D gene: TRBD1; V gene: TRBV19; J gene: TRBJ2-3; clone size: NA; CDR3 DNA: TGTGCCAGTAGTAGGGGACAGGACCCCGGGACTGACACAGATACGCAGTATTTT; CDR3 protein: CASSRGQDPGTDTDTQYF
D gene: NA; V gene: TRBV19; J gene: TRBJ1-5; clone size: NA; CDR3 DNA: TGTGCCAGTTCCTTCAGGGGCCCCCAGCCCCAGCATTTT; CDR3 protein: CASSFRGPQPQHF
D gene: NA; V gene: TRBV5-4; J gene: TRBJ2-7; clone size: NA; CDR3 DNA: TGTGCCAGCAGCTTAGCCGGGACAAAATACGAGCAGTACTTC; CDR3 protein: CASSLAGTKYEQYF
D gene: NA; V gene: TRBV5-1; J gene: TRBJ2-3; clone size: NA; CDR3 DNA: TGCGCCAGCAGCCCACTAGCACTTGTAACAGATACGCAGTATTTT; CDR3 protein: CASSPLALVTDTQYF
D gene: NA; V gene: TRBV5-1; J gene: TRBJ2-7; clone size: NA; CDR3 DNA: TGCGCCAGCAGCCCCCAGACAGGTAGCTCCTACGAGCAGTACTTC; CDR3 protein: CASSPQTGSSYEQYF
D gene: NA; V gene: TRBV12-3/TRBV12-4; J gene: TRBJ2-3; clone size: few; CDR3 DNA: TGTGCCAGCAGTTTATTACATCTGGATACGCAGTATTTT; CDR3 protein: CASSLLHLDTQYF
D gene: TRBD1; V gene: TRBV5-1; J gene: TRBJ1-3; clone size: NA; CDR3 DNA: TGCGCCAGCAGCAGGGGACAGGACCTCTCTGGAAACACCATATATTTT; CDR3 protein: CASSRGQDLSGNTIYF
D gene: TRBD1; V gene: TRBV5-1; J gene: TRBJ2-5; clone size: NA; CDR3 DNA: TGCGCCAGCAGCCCGAATGGACAGGGGGAGACCCAGTACTTC; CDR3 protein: CASSPNGQGETQYF
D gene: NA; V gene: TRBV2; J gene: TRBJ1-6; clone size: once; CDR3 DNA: TGTGCCAGCAAGGGGAAGGATTATTCCCTCCACTTT; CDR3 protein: CASKGKDYSLHF
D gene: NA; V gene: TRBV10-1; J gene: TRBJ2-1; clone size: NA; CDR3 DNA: TGCGCCAGCAGCAACCGGAGGAGCTCCTACAATGAGCAGTTCTTC; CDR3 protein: CASSNRRSSYNEQFF
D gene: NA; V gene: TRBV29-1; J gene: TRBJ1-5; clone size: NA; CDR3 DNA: TGCAGCGTTGAAGGTGCAGGGTGGGTCCCTCAGCCCCAGCATTTT; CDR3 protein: CSVEGAGWVPQPQHF
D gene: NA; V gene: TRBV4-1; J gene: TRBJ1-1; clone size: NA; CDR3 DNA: TGCGCCAGCAGCCATAAGACAGACCAGAACACTGAAGCTTTCTTT; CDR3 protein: CASSHKTDQNTEAFF
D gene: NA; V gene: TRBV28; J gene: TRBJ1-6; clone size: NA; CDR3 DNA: TGTGCCAGCAGTTTATTGTCCGCGCCACCCCTCCACTTT; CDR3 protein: CASSLLSAPPLHF
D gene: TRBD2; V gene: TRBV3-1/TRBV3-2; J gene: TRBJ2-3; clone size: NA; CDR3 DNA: TGTGCCAGCAGCCAAGGGAGGGATGGAGCGGGAGGTGTGGATACGCAGTATTTT; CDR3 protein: CASSQGRDGAGGVDTQYF
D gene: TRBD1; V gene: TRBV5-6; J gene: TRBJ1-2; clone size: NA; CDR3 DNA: TGTGCCAGCAGACGAGATTCGGGACAGCAGGGCACCTTC; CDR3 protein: CASRRDSGQQGTF
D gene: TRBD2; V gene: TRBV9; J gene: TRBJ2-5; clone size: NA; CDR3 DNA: TGTGCCAGCAGCGCTCCGACTAGCCTGGGAGAGACCCAGTACTTC; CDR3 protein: CASSAPTSLGETQYF
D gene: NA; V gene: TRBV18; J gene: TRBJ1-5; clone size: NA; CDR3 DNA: TGTGCCAGCTCACCGCGGGGTCAGCCCCAGCATTTT; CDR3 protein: CASSPRGQPQHF
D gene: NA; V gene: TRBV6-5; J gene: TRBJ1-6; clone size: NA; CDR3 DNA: TGTGCCAGCAACCTTGACACGTCGGGAAATTCACCCCTCCACTTT; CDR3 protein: CASNLDTSGNSPLHF
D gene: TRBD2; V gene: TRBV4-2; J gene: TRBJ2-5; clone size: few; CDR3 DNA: TGTGCCAGCAGCCAAGTGGTAGCGGGCCCCCGGGGGACCCAGTACTTC; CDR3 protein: CASSQVVAGPRGTQYF
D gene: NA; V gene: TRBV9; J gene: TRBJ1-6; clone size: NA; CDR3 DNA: TGTGCCAGCAGCCCGGGGGGGAGAACTTCACCCCTCCACTTT; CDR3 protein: CASSPGGRTSPLHF
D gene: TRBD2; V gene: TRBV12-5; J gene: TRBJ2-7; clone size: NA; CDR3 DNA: TGTGCTAGTGGTGCACCGGGGGGGCACGACGAGCAGTACTTC; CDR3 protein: CASGAPGGHDEQYF
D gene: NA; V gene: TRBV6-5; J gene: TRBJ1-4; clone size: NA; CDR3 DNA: TGTGCCAGCGAGCCCCGACGGAGCACCGCCGAAAAACTGTTTTTT; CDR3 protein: CASEPRRSTAEKLFF
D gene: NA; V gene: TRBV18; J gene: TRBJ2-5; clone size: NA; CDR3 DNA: TGTGCCAGCTCACCGGGAGCGTCTGAGACCCAGTACTTC; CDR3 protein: CASSPGASETQYF
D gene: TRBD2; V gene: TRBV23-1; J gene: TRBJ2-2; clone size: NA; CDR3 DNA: TGCGCCAGCAGTCAAACGCTTAGTTCTAGCGGGGGACCCGGGGAGCTGTTTTTT; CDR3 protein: CASSQTLSSSGGPGELFF
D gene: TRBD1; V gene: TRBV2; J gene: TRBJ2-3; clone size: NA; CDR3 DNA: TGTGCCAGCAGCCGAGCGACAGGGGCGAGCACAGATACGCAGTATTTT; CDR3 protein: CASSRATGASTDTQYF
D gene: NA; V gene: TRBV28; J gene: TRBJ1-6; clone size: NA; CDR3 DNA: TGTGCCAGCAGCACGCGGAGAAGCTCCTATAATTCACCCCTCCACTTT; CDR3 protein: CASSTRRSSYNSPLHF
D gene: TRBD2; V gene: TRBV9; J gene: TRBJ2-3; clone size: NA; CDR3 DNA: TGTGCCAGCAGCGTAGGTGGGGGGGTGTACACAGATACGCAGTATTTT; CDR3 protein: CASSVGGGVYTDTQYF
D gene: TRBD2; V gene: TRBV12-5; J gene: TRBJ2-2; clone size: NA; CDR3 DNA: TGTGCTAGTGGTTTTATGGTAGCGGGGGGAAACACCGGGGAGCTGTTTTTT; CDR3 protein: CASGFMVAGGNTGELFF
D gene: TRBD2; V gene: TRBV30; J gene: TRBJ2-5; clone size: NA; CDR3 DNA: TGTGCCTGGATTCGCAACCCTAGCGGGGGGGCCATGGGAGAGACCCAGTACTTC; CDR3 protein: CAWIRNPSGGAMGETQYF
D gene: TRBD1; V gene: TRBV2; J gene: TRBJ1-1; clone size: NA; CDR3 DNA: TGTGCCAGCAGGCCGACAGGGGTTGGCACTGAAGCTTTCTTT; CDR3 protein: CASRPTGVGTEAFF
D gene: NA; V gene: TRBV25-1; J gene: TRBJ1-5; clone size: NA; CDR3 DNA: TGTGCCAGCAGTGAACACCAGGGGAGTCAGCCCCAGCATTTT; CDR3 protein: CASSEHQGSQPQHF
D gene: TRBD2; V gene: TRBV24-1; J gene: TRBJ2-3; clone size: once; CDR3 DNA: TGTGCCACCGGTGAGGGGACTACTAGCACAGATACGCAGTATTTT; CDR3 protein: CATGEGTTSTDTQYF
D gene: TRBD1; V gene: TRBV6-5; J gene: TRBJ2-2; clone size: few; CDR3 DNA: TGTGCCAGCAGTTCACAGGGGACCGGGGAGCTGTTTTTT; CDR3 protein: CASSSQGTGELFF